The text below deals with one TCR beta chain. The antigen it binds to is not known. Base quality data are lacking; no much larger clone is found one base away. The CDR3, from cysteine to phenylalanine, totals 14 residues. Of all the DNA, just the CDR3 is kept, 42 bases in frame from base 1. From a lookup of the germline V gene (reference sequence), CDR1 and CDR2 are DFQATT and SNEGSKA. Trimming leaves V shorter by 5 bases and J shorter by 1 base, with the junction holding 0 bases beyond the gene matches. The entry originates in a study of blood T cells in healthy people across ages (dated by TCRdb to between 2014 and 2017). About the study as a whole: Template switching captured roughly one uniquely barcoded TCR beta cDNA molecule per two T cells in model experiments. To track age-related changes in TCR beta repertoire diversity, the study relied on deep sequencing normalized with unique cDNA molecular identifiers. Donors were grouped into four age groups: young (average approximately 15 years), middle-aged (roughly 38), aged (62) and long-lived (just over 80). To avoid experimental bias, donors of different ages were randomly spread across the sequencing lanes. Two additional independent replicas of 1 million unique cDNA reads from the same blood draw were analyzed for two donors (one aged 18 to 30 and one aged 80 or older).

The roughly 38 donors, aged about 6 to 95 years, were systemically healthy Caucasian individuals from Russia. Each donor gave roughly 9 milliliters of peripheral blood, drawn into EDTA-treated Vacutainer tubes. Ficoll-Paque density-gradient centrifugation was used to isolate PBMCs, with at least 7 million obtained per sample. Trizol reagent was used to extract total RNA from PBMCs, with at least 5 micrograms per sample. Naive CD45RAhigh/CD27high T cell percentages were measured by flow cytometry on a PBMC aliquot from every donor. Library preparation used 5' RACE. Sequencing instrument: Illumina HiSeq 2500. A second 7 to 11 cycle PCR used a sample-barcoded 5' primer and a J-beta primer mix. Each TCR beta cDNA molecule received a unique molecular identifier from a template-switch 5' adaptor carrying 12 random nucleotides. At least 2.5 million CDR3-containing paired-end reads were obtained from each sample. First-strand cDNA synthesis was performed from all RNA using the Mint cDNA synthesis kit, with priming by a TRBC-specific oligonucleotide. Following uracil-DNA glycosylase treatment, all cDNA underwent a first 18-cycle PCR with the universal primers M1SS and BC2_uni_R. As for how the authors treated the data: Each sample was normalized by randomly selecting 1 million high-quality reads, each carrying a distinct molecular identifier. Reads sharing molecular identifiers were discarded rather than binned into consensus sequences. CDR3 identification, clonotype clustering and error correction used MiTCR with a Q25 quality threshold and the strictest error-elimination algorithm. A nonparametric unseen species model with Euler transformation was used to estimate a lower bound on total TCR beta diversity. TCRdb handled the public reads itself, with Q25 trimming in fastp and clone calling in MiXCR, and kept productive beta chains. Rows merge per CDR3 protein into single entries with the most common DNA and genes. TCRdb, not the original authors, processed these V and J calls. This sample holds almost 1 million distinct CDR3 sequences; roughly 50% were observed only once. The ten top clones hold over 20% of the sample.

Overall results and qualifications from the work: Compared with the aged group, the long-lived group had more naive CD4+ T cells, fewer expanded clones and increased TCR diversity, a pattern suggesting age selection. Observed TCR beta diversity per million T cells fell roughly linearly with age, and a significant reduction was already apparent by age around 44. The percentage of naive T cells measured by flow cytometry correlated strongly with observed TCR beta diversity. Estimates of total diversity from one million sequenced T cells were regarded as lower bounds and underestimates. Because profiling used bulk unsorted PBMCs, naive and antigen-experienced compartments could not be compared conclusively. Because the CMV infection status of the donors was unknown, age-related changes in expanded clonotypes may potentially have been confounded.

Sequenced input: blood. The TCR originated in a woman in her fifties or sixties in good health. This receptor chain uses TRBV20-1 and TRBJ2-1, with 12 bases in between that match TRBD2. In nucleotides, the sequence is TGCAGTGCTGGACTAGCGGGGTCCTACAATGAGCAGTTCTTC. Its protein reads: CSAGLAGSYNEQFF.